These T cell receptor beta chains were read from a single sample in a study of CD8+ T cells in alopecia areata. Measured with immunoSEQ multiplex PCR; TCRdb has only the in-frame clones, and not every one. This table holds roughly 100,000 clones, around 40% found once. The source was CD8+ T cells sorted from blood, collected at week 24, from a patient treated with tofacitinib. Every receptor here comes from a human donor with alopecia areata. The CDR3 runs from the conserved cysteine through the conserved F or W. D genes are given only for firm matches. Size values are once, few and many counts, or a class for expanded clones, and some rows have none.

size: NA
D: TRBD2
V: TRBV27
J: TRBJ2-1
DNA: TGTGCCAGCAGCGGACTAGCGGGAGTTGAGCAGTTCTTC
CDR3: CASSGLAGVEQFF

size: few
D: TRBD1
V: TRBV5-1
J: TRBJ1-2
DNA: TGCGCCAGCAGACCCTCAGGGGGGACAGGGGATAACTATGGCTACACCTTC
CDR3: CASRPSGGTGDNYGYTF

size: NA
D: NA
V: TRBV29-1
J: TRBJ1-2
DNA: TGCAGCGTTGTTTGGGGGCCTGGCTACACCTTC
CDR3: CSVVWGPGYTF

size: few
D: TRBD1
V: TRBV9
J: TRBJ2-5
DNA: TGTGCCAGCAGCTCGACAGGGTGGGAGACCCAGTACTTC
CDR3: CASSSTGWETQYF

size: NA
D: TRBD2
V: TRBV28
J: TRBJ2-7
DNA: TGTGCCAGCAGTGCGGGACTAGCGGGAGTTTACGAGCAGTACTTC
CDR3: CASSAGLAGVYEQYF

size: NA
D: TRBD1
V: TRBV11-2
J: TRBJ2-5
DNA: TGTGCCAGCAGATCACAGGGGGAGGAGACCCAGTACTTC
CDR3: CASRSQGEETQYF

size: NA
D: NA
V: TRBV7-9
J: TRBJ2-7
DNA: TGTGCCAGCAGCTCAACAGAGGGGGGGTACGAGCAGTACTTC
CDR3: CASSSTEGGYEQYF

size: NA
D: TRBD2
V: TRBV4-1
J: TRBJ2-1
DNA: TGCGCCAGCAGCCAAGAACCAGCGGGGGAGCGAAGTTACAATGAGCAGTTCTTC
CDR3: CASSQEPAGERSYNEQFF

size: NA
D: NA
V: TRBV4-1
J: TRBJ2-3
DNA: TGCGCCAGCAGCCAAGGGGGTAATCCCGAAAGGGATACGCAGTATTTT
CDR3: CASSQGGNPERDTQYF

size: few
D: NA
V: TRBV29-1
J: TRBJ2-1
DNA: TGCAGCGGAGATGAGGGGGGTTTTGGGAATGAGCAGTTCTTC
CDR3: CSGDEGGFGNEQFF

size: NA
D: NA
V: TRBV28
J: TRBJ2-7
DNA: TGTGCCAGCAGTTCTATAGCGGCTAGCTCCTACGAGCAGTACTTC
CDR3: CASSSIAASSYEQYF

size: NA
D: NA
V: TRBV6-5
J: TRBJ2-1
DNA: TGTGCCAGCAGTTACTCAGGTGGGAGTGGGGTCAATGAGCAGTTCTTC
CDR3: CASSYSGGSGVNEQFF

size: NA
D: NA
V: TRBV4-1
J: TRBJ1-5
DNA: TGCGCCAGCAGCCAAGCCGAGGTTCAGCCCCAGCATTTT
CDR3: CASSQAEVQPQHF

size: few
D: NA
V: TRBV2
J: TRBJ2-1
DNA: TGTGCCAGCAGCGACCGGGGACTGGGAATGGATGAGCAGTTCTTC
CDR3: CASSDRGLGMDEQFF

size: many
D: TRBD1
V: TRBV19
J: TRBJ1-5
DNA: TGTGCCAGTAGTTGGACAGGGGGAAGGGAAAGCAATCAGCCCCAGCATTTT
CDR3: CASSWTGGRESNQPQHF

size: few
D: TRBD2
V: TRBV6-5
J: TRBJ2-7
DNA: TGTGCCAGCAGTATCGGGACTAGCGGCTCCTACGAGCAGTACTTC
CDR3: CASSIGTSGSYEQYF

size: NA
D: TRBD2
V: TRBV28
J: TRBJ2-2
DNA: TGTGCCAGCAGTCCAAGCGGGATTTACACCGGGGAGCTGTTTTTT
CDR3: CASSPSGIYTGELFF

size: NA
D: NA
V: TRBV11-2
J: TRBJ2-7
DNA: TGTGCCAGCAGCTTATCTAAGGTCGAGCAGTACTTC
CDR3: CASSLSKVEQYF

size: NA
D: TRBD1
V: TRBV7-9
J: TRBJ2-7
DNA: TGTGCCAGCCGACGGACAGGGGACGAGCAGTACTTC
CDR3: CASRRTGDEQYF

size: NA
D: NA
V: TRBV4-1
J: TRBJ2-5
DNA: TGCGCCAGCAGCCAATCGACCGCACGAGGAGAGACCCAGTACTTC
CDR3: CASSQSTARGETQYF

size: NA
D: TRBD2
V: TRBV6-1
J: TRBJ2-1
DNA: TGTGCCAGCAGTGTATGGCGGGAGGGCCTTCCGGAGAGCTCCTACAATGAGCAGTTCTTC
CDR3: CASSVWREGLPESSYNEQFF

size: NA
D: NA
V: TRBV6-5
J: TRBJ2-2
DNA: TGTGCCAGCAGCCTTACCGGGGAGCTGTTTTTT
CDR3: CASSLTGELFF

size: NA
D: NA
V: TRBV27
J: TRBJ2-1
DNA: TGTGCCAGCAGTGCGGGGAGCTCCTACAATGAGCAGTTCTTC
CDR3: CASSAGSSYNEQFF

size: NA
D: NA
V: TRBV7-2
J: TRBJ2-7
DNA: TGTGCCAGCAGCCCGTATCGGGGTTCCTACGAGCAGTACTTC
CDR3: CASSPYRGSYEQYF

size: few
D: NA
V: TRBV2
J: TRBJ2-1
DNA: TGTGCCAGCCGGGGGACACGGAGCCCCTACAATGAGCAGTTCTTC
CDR3: CASRGTRSPYNEQFF

size: few
D: NA
V: TRBV4-1
J: TRBJ2-5
DNA: TGCGCCAGCAGCCAAGATAGAGCGAAACAAGAGACCCAGTACTTC
CDR3: CASSQDRAKQETQYF